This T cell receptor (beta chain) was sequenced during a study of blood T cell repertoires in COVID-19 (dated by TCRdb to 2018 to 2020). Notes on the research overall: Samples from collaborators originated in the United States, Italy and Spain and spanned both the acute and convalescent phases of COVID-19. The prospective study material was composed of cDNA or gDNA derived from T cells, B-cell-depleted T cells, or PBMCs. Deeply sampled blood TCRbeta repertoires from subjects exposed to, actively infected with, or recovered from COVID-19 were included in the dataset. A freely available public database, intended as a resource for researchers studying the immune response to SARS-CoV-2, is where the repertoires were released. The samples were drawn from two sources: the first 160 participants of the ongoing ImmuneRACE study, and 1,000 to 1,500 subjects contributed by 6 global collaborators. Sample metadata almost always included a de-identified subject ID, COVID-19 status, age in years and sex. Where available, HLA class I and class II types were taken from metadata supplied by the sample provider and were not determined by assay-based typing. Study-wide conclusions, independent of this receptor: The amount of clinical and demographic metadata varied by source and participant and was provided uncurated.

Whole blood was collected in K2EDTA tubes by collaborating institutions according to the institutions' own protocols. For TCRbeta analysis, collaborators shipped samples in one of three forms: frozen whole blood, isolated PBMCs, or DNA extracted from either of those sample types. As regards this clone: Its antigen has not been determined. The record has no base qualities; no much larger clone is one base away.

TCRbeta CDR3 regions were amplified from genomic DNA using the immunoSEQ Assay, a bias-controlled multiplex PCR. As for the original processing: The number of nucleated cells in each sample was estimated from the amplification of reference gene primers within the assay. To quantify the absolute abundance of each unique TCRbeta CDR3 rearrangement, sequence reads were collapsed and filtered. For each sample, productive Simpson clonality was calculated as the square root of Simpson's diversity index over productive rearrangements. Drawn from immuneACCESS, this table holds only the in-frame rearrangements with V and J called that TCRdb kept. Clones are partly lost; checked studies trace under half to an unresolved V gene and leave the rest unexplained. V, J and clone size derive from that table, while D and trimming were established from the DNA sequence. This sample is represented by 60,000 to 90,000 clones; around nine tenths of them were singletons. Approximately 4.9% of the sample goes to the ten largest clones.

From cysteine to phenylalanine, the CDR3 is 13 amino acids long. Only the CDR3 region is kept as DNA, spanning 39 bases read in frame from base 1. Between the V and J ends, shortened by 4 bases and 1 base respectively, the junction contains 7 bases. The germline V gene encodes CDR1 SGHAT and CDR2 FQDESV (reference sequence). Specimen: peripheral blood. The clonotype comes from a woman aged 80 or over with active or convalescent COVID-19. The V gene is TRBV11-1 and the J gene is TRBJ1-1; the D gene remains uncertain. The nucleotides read TGTGCCAGCAGCTCCACGGGGAACACTGAAGCTTTCTTT. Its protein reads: CASSSTGNTEAFF.